This T cell receptor beta chain was sequenced in a study of blood T cell repertoires in COVID-19. Whole-study context: COVID-19 samples, acute and convalescent, were from the United States, Italy and Spain.

How the authors handled the data: Amplified reference gene primers provided the basis for estimating nucleated cell counts. TCRdb keeps only in-frame clones here, not all; method: immunoSEQ multiplex PCR. From that table come the V and J calls and clone size; the DNA was used to work out D and trimming. The data hold around 130,000 clones, with about 88% observed a single time. This clone was detected once. Germline CDR1 reads SGHRS; CDR2 reads YFSETQ. V lost 0 bases, J lost 5 bases, and 12 bases lay in between. CDR3 length: 14 amino acids. Sample: PBMCs or T cells enriched from blood (not recorded which). The receptor's source is a man aged 35-49 years with acute COVID-19. The V and J genes are TRBV5-1 and TRBJ2-7; D is possibly TRBD2 (5 bases). The CDR3 loop reads CASSLEQLVNEQYF. DNA for the CDR3: TGCGCCAGCAGCTTGGAGCAACTAGTTAACGAGCAGTACTTC.